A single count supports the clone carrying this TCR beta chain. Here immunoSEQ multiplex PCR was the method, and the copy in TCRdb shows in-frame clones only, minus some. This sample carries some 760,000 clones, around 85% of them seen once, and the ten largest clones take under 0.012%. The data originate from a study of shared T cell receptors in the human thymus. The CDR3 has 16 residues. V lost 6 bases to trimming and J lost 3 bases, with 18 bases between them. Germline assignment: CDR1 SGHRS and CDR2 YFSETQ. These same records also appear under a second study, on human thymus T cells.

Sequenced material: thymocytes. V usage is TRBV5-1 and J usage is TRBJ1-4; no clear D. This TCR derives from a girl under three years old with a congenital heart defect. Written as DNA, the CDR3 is TGCGCCAGCAAAACGGGCTACGGGGTTTCTAATGAAAAACTGTTTTTT. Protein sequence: CASKTGYGVSNEKLFF.